This TCR beta chain came from a study of OX40 agonist ivuxolimab in advanced cancers. Study-level background: Ivuxolimab, an antibody acting as an agonist of OX40 (CD134), was used to treat patients. Those enrolled were 80% to 85% male, with a mean age of roughly 60 years and ages from roughly 23 to 79. Partial responses were achieved by three patients, one with hepatocellular carcinoma and two with cutaneous melanoma. Study-wide results and caveats: Expanded peripheral T cells had an undetermined antigen specificity.

Sequencing was performed with immunoSEQ multiplex PCR; in TCRdb, only in-frame clones are kept and a portion is missing. The sample has approximately 33,000 clones, 90% seen once. Comment on this clone: Its antigen is not identified.

V dropped 5 bases and J dropped 6 bases, with 18 bases sitting between them. The CDR3 runs to 15 residues. Germline-derived CDR1 and CDR2 are PRHDT and FYEKMQ (reference sequence). This sample comprised CD4+ or CD8+ T cells sorted from blood, obtained in a trial of the OX40 agonist ivuxolimab. The TCR was taken from an adult with an advanced solid tumor such as melanoma, head and neck, liver or kidney cancer. The chain employs TRBV13 and TRBJ2-3; perhaps TRBD1 as D (6 bases). This CDR3 is CASSQRAKGVDTQYF. DNA for the CDR3: TGTGCCAGCAGCCAGAGGGCCAAGGGGGTGGATACGCAGTATTTT.